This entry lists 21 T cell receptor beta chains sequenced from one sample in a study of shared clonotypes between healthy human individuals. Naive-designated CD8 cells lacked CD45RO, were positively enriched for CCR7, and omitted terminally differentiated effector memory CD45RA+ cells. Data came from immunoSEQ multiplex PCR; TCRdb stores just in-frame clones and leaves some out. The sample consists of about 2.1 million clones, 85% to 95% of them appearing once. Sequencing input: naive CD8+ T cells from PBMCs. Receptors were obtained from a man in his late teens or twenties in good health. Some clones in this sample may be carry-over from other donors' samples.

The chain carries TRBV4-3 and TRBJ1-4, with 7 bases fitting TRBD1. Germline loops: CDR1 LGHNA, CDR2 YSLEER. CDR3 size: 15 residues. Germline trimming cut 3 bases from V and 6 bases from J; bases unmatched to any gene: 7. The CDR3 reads CASSHRQGPYEKLFF. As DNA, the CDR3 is TGCGCCAGCAGCCACCGACAGGGCCCCTATGAAAAACTGTTTTTT.

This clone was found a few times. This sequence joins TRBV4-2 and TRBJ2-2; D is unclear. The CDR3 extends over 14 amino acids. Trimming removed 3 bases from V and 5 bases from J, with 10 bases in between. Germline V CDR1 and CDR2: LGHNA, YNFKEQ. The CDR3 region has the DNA TGTGCCAGCAGCCATTCCTTTTCGACCGGGGAGCTGTTTTTT. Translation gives CASSHSFSTGELFF.

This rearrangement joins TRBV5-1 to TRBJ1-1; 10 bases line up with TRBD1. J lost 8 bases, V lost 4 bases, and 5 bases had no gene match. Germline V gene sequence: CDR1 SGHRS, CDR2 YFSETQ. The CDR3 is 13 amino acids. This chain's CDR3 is CASSRGTGDEAFF. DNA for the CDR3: TGCGCCAGCAGCCGAGGGACAGGGGACGAAGCTTTCTTT.

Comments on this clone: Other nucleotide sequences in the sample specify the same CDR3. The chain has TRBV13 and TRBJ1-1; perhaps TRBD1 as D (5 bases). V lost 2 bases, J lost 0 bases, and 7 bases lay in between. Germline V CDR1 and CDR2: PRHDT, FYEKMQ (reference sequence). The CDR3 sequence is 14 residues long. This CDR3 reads CASSLTGMNTEAFF. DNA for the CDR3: TGTGCCAGCAGCTTAACAGGAATGAACACTGAAGCTTTCTTT.

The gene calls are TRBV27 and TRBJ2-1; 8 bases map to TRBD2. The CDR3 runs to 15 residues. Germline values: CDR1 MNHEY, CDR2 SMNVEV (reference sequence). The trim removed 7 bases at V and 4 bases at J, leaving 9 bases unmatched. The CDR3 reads CASNRLASRYNEQFF. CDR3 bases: TGTGCCAGCAACAGACTAGCGAGTCGTTACAATGAGCAGTTCTTC.

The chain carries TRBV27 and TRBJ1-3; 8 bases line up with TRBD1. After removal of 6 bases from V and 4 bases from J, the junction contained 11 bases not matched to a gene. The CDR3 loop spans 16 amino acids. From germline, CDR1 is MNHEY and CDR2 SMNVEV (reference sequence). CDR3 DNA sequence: TGTGCCAGCAGCCCTTCACAGGGGGAACGCGGAAACACCATATATTTT. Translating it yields CASSPSQGERGNTIYF.

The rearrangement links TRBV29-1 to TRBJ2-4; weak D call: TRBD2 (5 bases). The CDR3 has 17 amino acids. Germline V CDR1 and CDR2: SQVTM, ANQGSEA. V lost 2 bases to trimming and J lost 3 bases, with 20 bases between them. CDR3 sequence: CSVELAMLTHNKNIQYF. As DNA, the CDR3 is TGCAGCGTTGAACTAGCTATGTTAACGCACAACAAAAACATTCAGTACTTC.

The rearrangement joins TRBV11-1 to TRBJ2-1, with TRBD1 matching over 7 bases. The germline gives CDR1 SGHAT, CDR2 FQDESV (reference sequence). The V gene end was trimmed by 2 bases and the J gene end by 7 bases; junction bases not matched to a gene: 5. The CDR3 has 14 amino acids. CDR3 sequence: CASSLWGQSNEQFF. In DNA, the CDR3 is TGTGCCAGCAGCTTATGGGGACAGAGTAATGAGCAGTTCTTC.

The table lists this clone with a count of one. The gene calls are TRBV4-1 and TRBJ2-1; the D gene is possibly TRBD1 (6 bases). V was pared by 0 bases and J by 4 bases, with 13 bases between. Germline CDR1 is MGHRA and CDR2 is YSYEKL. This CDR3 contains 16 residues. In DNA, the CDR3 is TGCGCCAGCAGCCAAGAATTTAGGACAGCTTACAATGAGCAGTTCTTC. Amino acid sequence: CASSQEFRTAYNEQFF.

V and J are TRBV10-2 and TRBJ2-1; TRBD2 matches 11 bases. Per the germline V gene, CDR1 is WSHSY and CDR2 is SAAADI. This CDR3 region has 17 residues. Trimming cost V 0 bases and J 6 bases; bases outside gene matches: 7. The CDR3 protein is CASSESEGLAGLNEQFF. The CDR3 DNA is TGCGCCAGCAGTGAGTCGGAAGGACTAGCGGGCCTCAATGAGCAGTTCTTC.

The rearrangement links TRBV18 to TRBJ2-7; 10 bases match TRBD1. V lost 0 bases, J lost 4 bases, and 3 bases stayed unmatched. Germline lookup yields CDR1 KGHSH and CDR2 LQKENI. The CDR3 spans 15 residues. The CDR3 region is CASSPPDRGLYEQYF. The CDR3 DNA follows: TGTGCCAGCTCACCACCCGACAGGGGGCTGTACGAGCAGTACTTC.

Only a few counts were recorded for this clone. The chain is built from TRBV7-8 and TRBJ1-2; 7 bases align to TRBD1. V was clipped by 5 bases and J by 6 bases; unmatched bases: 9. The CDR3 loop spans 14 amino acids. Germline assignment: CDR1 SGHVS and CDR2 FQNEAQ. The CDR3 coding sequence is TGTGCCAGCAGCCCAAGACAGGGAATCAATGGCTACACCTTC. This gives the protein CASSPRQGINGYTF.

The CDR3 region has the DNA TGTGCCAGCAGTTCAGACAGGGGACAGCCCCAGCATTTT. Translation gives CASSSDRGQPQHF. The chain carries TRBV27 and TRBJ1-5; 8 bases align to TRBD1. Germline-derived CDR1 and CDR2 are MNHEY and SMNVEV (reference sequence). Unmatched junction bases numbered 3, after V lost 4 bases and J lost 7 bases. This CDR3 has 13 amino acids.

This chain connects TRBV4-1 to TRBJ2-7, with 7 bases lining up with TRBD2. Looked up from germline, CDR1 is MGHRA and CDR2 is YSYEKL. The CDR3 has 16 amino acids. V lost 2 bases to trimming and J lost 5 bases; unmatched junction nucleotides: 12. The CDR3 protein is CASSQLGGGTLDEQYF. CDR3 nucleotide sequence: TGCGCCAGCAGCCAACTGGGGGGGGGTACCCTAGACGAGCAGTACTTC.

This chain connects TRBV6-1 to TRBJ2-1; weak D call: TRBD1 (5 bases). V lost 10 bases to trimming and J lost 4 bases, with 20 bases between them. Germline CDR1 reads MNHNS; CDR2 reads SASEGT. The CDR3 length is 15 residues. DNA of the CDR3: TGTGCCACCAAGCCCCGGCTCAGGGATTACAATGAGCAGTTCTTC. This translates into CATKPRLRDYNEQFF.

In DNA, the CDR3 is TGTGCCAGCAGCCCCACGGGCTGGTACAATGAGCAGTTCTTC. It yields the protein CASSPTGWYNEQFF. The chain combines TRBV5-6 with TRBJ2-1; D ambiguous. This CDR3 contains 14 residues. Per the germline V gene, CDR1 is SGHDT and CDR2 is YYEEEE. V gave up 4 bases and J gave up 4 bases, with 12 bases separating them.

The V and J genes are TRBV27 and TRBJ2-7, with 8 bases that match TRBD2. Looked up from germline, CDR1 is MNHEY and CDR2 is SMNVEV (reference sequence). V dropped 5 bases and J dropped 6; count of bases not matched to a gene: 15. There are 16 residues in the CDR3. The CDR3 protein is CASSPRLREGPGEQYF. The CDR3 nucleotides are TGTGCCAGCAGTCCTCGACTCCGGGAGGGCCCGGGCGAGCAGTACTTC.

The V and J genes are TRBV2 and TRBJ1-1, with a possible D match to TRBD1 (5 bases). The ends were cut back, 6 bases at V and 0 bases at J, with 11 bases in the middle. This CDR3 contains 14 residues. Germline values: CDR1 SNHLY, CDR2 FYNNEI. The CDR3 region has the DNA TGTGCCAGCAGGGGCCGGGGGGTGAACACTGAAGCTTTCTTT. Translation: CASRGRGVNTEAFF.

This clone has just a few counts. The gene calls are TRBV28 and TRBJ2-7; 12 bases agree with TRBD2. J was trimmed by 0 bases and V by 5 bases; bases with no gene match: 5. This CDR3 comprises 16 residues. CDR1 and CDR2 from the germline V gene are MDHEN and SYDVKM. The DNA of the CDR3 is TGTGCCAGCAGTCCGATGACTAGCGGGAGCTCCTACGAGCAGTACTTC. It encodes CASSPMTSGSSYEQYF.

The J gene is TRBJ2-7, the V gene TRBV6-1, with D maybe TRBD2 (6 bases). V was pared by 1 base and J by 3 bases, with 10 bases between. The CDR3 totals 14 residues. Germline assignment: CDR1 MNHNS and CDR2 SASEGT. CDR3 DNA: TGTGCCAGCAGTGAAGTGGGGGGTCACTACGAGCAGTACTTC. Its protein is CASSEVGGHYEQYF.

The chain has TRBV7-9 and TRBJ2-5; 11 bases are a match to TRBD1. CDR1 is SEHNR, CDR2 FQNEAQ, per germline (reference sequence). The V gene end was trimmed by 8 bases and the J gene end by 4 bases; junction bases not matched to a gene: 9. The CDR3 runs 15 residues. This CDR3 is CASETGTGGGETQYF. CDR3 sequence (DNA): TGTGCCAGCGAAACCGGGACAGGGGGTGGAGAGACCCAGTACTTC.